Sequencing of this T cell receptor beta chain was carried out in a study of Ad26.COV2.S vaccination and SARS-CoV-2 variants. Trimming removed 8 bases from V and 6 bases from J, with 13 bases in between. Germline loops: CDR1 MNHEY, CDR2 SVGAGI. The CDR3 runs 13 residues. Treatment in this sample: around 19 received Ad26.COV2.S at low or high dose, single or two shots; a few received placebo; per-sample allocation not given. It was on day 63 after the first vaccine or placebo injection that samples were taken. Adults aged 18-55 years in Boston included the donor. On this clone itself: Its antigen is still unknown.

The method was immunoSEQ multiplex PCR; TCRdb's version includes in-frame clones alone and lacks a portion of them. In the table there are approximately 300,000 clones, roughly 80% of which are singletons. Broader study findings: Participants in the vaccine arm had higher spike-specific TCR breadth; placebo recipients had lower.

The chain employs TRBV6-5 and TRBJ2-2; the D gene is possibly TRBD1 (6 bases). The input for sequencing was peripheral blood, taken in a trial of Ad26.COV2.S vaccine versus placebo. This TCR derives from a person between 18 and 59 years old who received the Ad26.COV2.S COVID-19 vaccine or a placebo. CDR3 residues: CASQRQGSGELFF. The CDR3 region has the DNA TGTGCCAGCCAACGCCAGGGGTCCGGGGAGCTGTTTTTT.